The 9 T cell receptor beta chains reported below all come from one sample, sequenced in a study of T cell clones after liver transplantation. TCRdb's copy holds only in-frame clones and misses some; the assay was immunoSEQ multiplex PCR. The data contain nearly 15,000 clones, 92% of them singletons. Sample: CD8+ T cells from blood, taken before liver transplant. The receptors shown here come from a human donor who received a liver transplant.

As for this clone: The sample carries other DNA sequences with the same CDR3. V gene TRBV21-1 combines with J gene TRBJ2-5; the table gives TRBD2 as D, unverified against the DNA. TRBV21-1 represents a pseudogene. This CDR3 has 17 residues. The CDR3: CASNQRVRGRAQETQYF. CDR3 sequence (DNA): TGTGCCAGCAACCAAAGGGTTCGCGGGAGGGCTCAAGAGACCCAGTACTTC.

This chain joins TRBV25-1 and TRBJ2-7, with a weak D call TRBD2 (7 bases). Germline V CDR1 and CDR2: MGHDK, SYGVNS. This CDR3 region has 14 residues. The V end was cut by 3 bases, the J end by 2 bases, with 11 bases between. The CDR3 DNA reads as TGTGCCAGCAGTGACTTAGGGGGGGCCTACGAGCAGTACTTC. As protein: CASSDLGGAYEQYF.

This clone was found a few times. Here the CDR3 DNA reads TGTGCCAGCAGTTTAACCCCCTATGTCGAGCAGTACTTC. The encoded protein is CASSLTPYVEQYF. This sequence joins TRBV27 and TRBJ2-7; no clear D. CDR3 length: 13 amino acids. Trimming left V 2 bases short and J 6 bases short, with 11 bases between. Germline V gives CDR1 MNHEY, CDR2 SMNVEV (reference sequence).

This clone was seen a single time. The J gene is TRBJ2-1, the V gene TRBV13; D remains unclear. The germline V and J ends were trimmed by 8 bases and 9 bases, with 14 bases remaining between them. In germline, CDR1 is PRHDT, CDR2 FYEKMQ (reference sequence). CDR3 length: 12 amino acids. This CDR3 reads CASHNPSGEQFF. The CDR3, as DNA: TGTGCCAGCCATAACCCGTCGGGTGAGCAGTTCTTC. The full variable domain, rest sourced from reference TRBV13 and TRBJ2-1, is AAGVIQSPRHLIKEKRETATLKCYPIPRHDTVYWYQQGPGQDPQFLISFYEKMQSDKGSIPDRFSAQQFSDYHSELNMSSLELGDSALYFCASHNPSGEQFFGPGTRLTVL.

This clone appeared once. The chain is built from TRBV19 and TRBJ2-1; 9 nucleotides match TRBD2. Germline V CDR1 and CDR2: LNHDA, SQIVND (reference sequence). The V gene end was trimmed by 3 bases and the J gene end by 4 bases; junction bases not matched to a gene: 7. The CDR3 contains 16 residues. The CDR3 region has the DNA TGTGCCAGTAGTATGGGGGCGGGAGGGGGTTACAATGAGCAGTTCTTC. Its translation: CASSMGAGGGYNEQFF.

This chain uses TRBV6-5 with TRBJ2-7; D is undetermined. Between the trimmed V and J ends, which lost 2 bases and 3 bases, there was a span of 14 bases. Germline CDR1 is MNHEY and CDR2 is SVGAGI. This CDR3 spans 15 amino acids. The CDR3 sequence is CASSYGRSLDYEQYF. The CDR3 nucleotides read TGTGCCAGCAGTTACGGCAGGAGCCTTGACTACGAGCAGTACTTC.

The chain employs TRBV5-1 and TRBJ2-3; D is undetermined. The CDR3 length is 13 residues. Trimming took off 0 bases at V and 2 bases at J, with 4 bases between the two ends. Germline-derived CDR1 and CDR2 are SGHRS and YFSETQ. The CDR3 reads CASSLENTDTQYF. Here the CDR3 DNA reads TGCGCCAGCAGCTTGGAGAACACAGATACGCAGTATTTT.

The chain carries TRBV5-4 and TRBJ2-2, with D hard to call. This CDR3 contains 12 residues. V lost 1 base to trimming and J lost 5 bases, with 3 bases between them. The V gene's germline CDR1 is SGHNT and CDR2 YYREEE (reference sequence). The DNA for the CDR3 is TGTGCCAGCAGCTTGCAAACCGGGGAGCTGTTTTTT. Translating gives CASSLQTGELFF.

This rearrangement joins TRBV7-9 to TRBJ1-2; D is undetermined. The CDR3 extends over 15 amino acids. Germline V gives CDR1 SEHNR, CDR2 FQNEAQ (reference sequence). V lost 4 bases, J lost 5 bases, and 17 bases lay in between. As DNA, the CDR3 is TGTGCCAGCAGCTCGACCCCCCTCGAAGCGTATGGCTACACCTTC. Amino acid sequence: CASSSTPLEAYGYTF.